This T cell receptor (beta chain) was sequenced during a study of cytomegalovirus exposure and HLA in healthy donors. Primers for the PCR totalled 60 Vbeta and 13 Jbeta. Sequenced by immunoSEQ multiplex PCR; TCRdb stores in-frame clones only, minus some. The sample has 100,000 to 150,000 clones, roughly 74% seen once. With 5 bases removed from V and 6 bases from J, the gap between germline ends came to 26 bases. CDR1 and CDR2 (germline): SGDLS, YYNGEE. The CDR3 loop spans 17 amino acids. The material sequenced was PBMCs. The TCR sequence derives from a male donor in good health and CMV-seronegative. The chain uses TRBV9 and TRBJ1-2, with D possibly being TRBD1 (5 bases). The CDR3 nucleotides read TGTGCCAGCAGTGGCCTCGTCCAGGGCAAGTACAATGATGGCTACACCTTC. As protein: CASSGLVQGKYNDGYTF. Combining the CDR3 with reference TRBV9 and TRBJ1-2 gives the whole variable domain DSGVTQTPKHLITATGQRVTLRCSPRSGDLSVYWYQQSLDQGLQFLIQYYNGEERAKGNILERFSAQQFPDLHSELNLSSLELGDSALYFCASSGLVQGKYNDGYTFGSGTRLTVV.